These 29 T cell receptor beta chains originate from one sample sequenced in a study of T-cell reconstitution after alpha-beta-depleted transplantation in children. The TCRbeta library incorporated unique molecular identifiers. TCRdb passed the PCR reads through MiXCR, listing each CDR3 protein once. The sample carries 700,000 to 950,000 distinct CDR3 sequences, 16% recorded once. Material: PBMCs, mostly from graft donor cells, obtained 360 days after TCRalphabeta/CD19-depleted stem cell transplant. These receptors were obtained from a male patient aged 10 to 17 who had a stem cell transplant for acute lymphoblastic leukemia, so the T cells may come from the graft donor.

The V and J genes are TRBV15 and TRBJ2-1; TRBD1 matches at 10 bases. This CDR3 is 16 amino acids long. V trimming: 0 bases; J trimming: 4 bases; junction bases outside the gene matches: 3. Germline lookup yields CDR1 LNHNV and CDR2 YYDKDF (reference sequence). The CDR3 sequence is CATSRERQGAYNEQFF. DNA for the CDR3: TGTGCCACCAGCAGAGAAAGACAGGGGGCATACAATGAGCAGTTCTTC.

V and J are TRBV4-1 and TRBJ2-5; D uncertain. Germline V gives CDR1 MGHRA, CDR2 YSYEKL. V was cut by 1 base and J by 2 bases, with 20 bases left in between. The CDR3 has 18 residues. The CDR3 reads CASSQGWRVGAGQETQYF. CDR3 in DNA: TGCGCCAGCAGCCAAGGTTGGCGAGTGGGCGCCGGTCAAGAGACCCAGTACTTC.

The genes are TRBV18 and TRBJ2-7, with 7 bases lining up with TRBD1. The ends lost 1 base at V and 4 bases at J; junction bases unmatched: 4. Germline values: CDR1 KGHSH, CDR2 LQKENI. The CDR3 is 14 residues long. The CDR3 DNA reads TGTGCCAGCTCACCACAGGGGGCGCAGTACGAGCAGTACTTC. The encoded protein is CASSPQGAQYEQYF.

Only a few counts were recorded for this clonotype. This chain links TRBV20-1 with TRBJ2-2; 11 bases line up with TRBD2. The CDR3 loop spans 15 amino acids. The germline CDR1 and CDR2 sequences are DFQATT and SNEGSKA (reference sequence). J gave up 5 bases and V 3 bases, and 5 bases lay outside the gene matches. The CDR3 DNA is TGCAGTGCTAGCGGCGCTAGCGGGAGGACCGGGGAGCTGTTTTTT. Translated, it gives CSASGASGRTGELFF.

This chain uses TRBV18 with TRBJ2-3; D may correspond to TRBD1 or TRBD2 (5 bases each). This CDR3 has 14 residues. V was shortened by 3 bases and J by 7 bases, with 14 bases between the two germline ends. Germline assignment: CDR1 KGHSH and CDR2 LQKENI. The CDR3 nucleotides read TGTGCCAGCTCACCGGACCCAGGGAGTAATACGCAGTATTTT. Translation: CASSPDPGSNTQYF. Full variable domain (outside the CDR3, taken from reference TRBV18 and TRBJ2-3): NAGVMQNPRHLVRRRGQEARLRCSPMKGHSHVYWYRQLPEEGLKFMVYLQKENIIDESGMPKERFSAEFPKEGPSILRIQQVVRGDSAAYFCASSPDPGSNTQYFGPGTRLTVL.

Of note for this clonotype: The junction differs from germline at one of its ends, possibly a read error. The V and J genes are TRBV20-1 and TRBJ2-3, with D perhaps assigned TRBD1 or TRBD2 (5 bases each). This CDR3 contains 15 residues. Germline CDR1 and CDR2: DFQATT and SNEGSKA (reference sequence). The CDR3 sequence: CSARSPGRVTDTQFF. The CDR3, as DNA: TGCAGTGCTAGAAGTCCGGGACGGGTCACAGATACGCAGTTTTTT.

This clonotype was seen a few times. The chain combines TRBV5-1 with TRBJ2-3; 8 positions match TRBD1. The CDR3 covers 18 residues. Losses at the gene ends were 2 bases for V and 2 bases for J; bases not matched to a gene: 13. CDR1 is SGHRS and CDR2 is YFSETQ in the germline V gene. CDR3 DNA: TGCGCCAGCAGCTTACAGACAGGGGAGGTGCCGGTCACAGATACGCAGTATTTT. Amino acid sequence: CASSLQTGEVPVTDTQYF.

The V call is TRBV29-1, the J call TRBJ2-6, with D tentatively TRBD1 (5 bases). Germline CDR1 reads SQVTM; CDR2 reads ANQGSEA. V dropped 6 bases and J dropped 1 base, with 13 bases sitting between them. CDR3 size: 15 residues. The CDR3 DNA follows: TGCAGCGTACCGTTTCAGGGTTCTGGGGCCAACGTCCTGACTTTC. Translated: CSVPFQGSGANVLTF.

The genes are TRBV11-1 and TRBJ1-1, with D unclear. Germline V gene lookup returns CDR1 SGHAT and CDR2 FQDESV (reference sequence). The CDR3 has 14 amino acids. Trimming stripped 2 bases from V and 0 bases from J, with 7 bases between. The CDR3 region has the DNA TGTGCCAGCAGCTTACTCCAGATGAACACTGAAGCTTTCTTT. It specifies CASSLLQMNTEAFF.

This clonotype was seen a handful of times. CDR3 bases: TGCGCCAGCAGCCAGATCGGACAGACCCGATCTAACTATGGCTACACCTTC. Protein: CASSQIGQTRSNYGYTF. J is TRBJ1-2 and V is TRBV4-1; D might be TRBD1 (6 bases). Trimming cost V 3 bases and J 0 bases, with 17 bases left between them. In germline, CDR1 is MGHRA, CDR2 YSYEKL. CDR3 size: 17 residues.

V and J are TRBV29-1 and TRBJ1-2; D is unresolved. The V end lost 6 bases, the J end lost 8 bases, and 13 bases lay between the germline ends. Germline V gene lookup returns CDR1 SQVTM and CDR2 ANQGSEA. This CDR3 has 11 amino acids. The CDR3 loop reads CSVDIGNGYTF. The CDR3 region has the DNA TGCAGCGTCGATATAGGGAACGGCTACACCTTC.

This clonotype came up many times. Compared with germline, one end of the junction differs, possibly owing to a read error. This rearrangement joins TRBV4-1 to TRBJ2-7, with D uncertain. Germline CDR1 and CDR2: MGHRA and YSYEKL. The CDR3 totals 13 residues. CDR3 protein: CASSQDPGHLTNF. CDR3 DNA sequence: TGCGCCAGCAGCCAAGATCCTGGCCACCTAACCAACTTC.

This clonotype was observed a handful of times. This rearrangement joins TRBV12-3 or TRBV12-4 to TRBJ1-5; D is possibly TRBD1 (5 bases). V lost 5 bases and J 5 bases, leaving 16 bases between the germline ends. This CDR3 is built from 15 residues. CDR3 protein: CASSPRPRGHQPQHF. The CDR3, as DNA: TGTGCCAGCAGTCCCCGGCCTCGGGGACATCAGCCCCAGCATTTT.

The V and J genes are TRBV5-1 and TRBJ2-7, with D possibly matching TRBD1 (5 bases). V lost 2 bases and J 0 bases, leaving 12 bases between the germline ends. The CDR3 is 15 amino acids. Germline V gene data show CDR1 as SGHRS and CDR2 as YFSETQ. The CDR3 protein is CASSFKDGHSYEQYF. CDR3 nucleotide sequence: TGCGCCAGCAGCTTCAAGGACGGACACTCCTACGAGCAGTACTTC.

V gene TRBV29-1 combines with J gene TRBJ2-7, with TRBD1 identical over 9 bases. V trimming: 3 bases; J trimming: 2 bases; junction bases outside the gene matches: 2. CDR3 length equals 13 residues. From germline, CDR1 is SQVTM and CDR2 ANQGSEA. CDR3 protein: CSVEDRGTYEQYF. In DNA form, the CDR3 reads TGCAGCGTTGAGGACAGGGGAACCTACGAGCAGTACTTC.

As for this clonotype: This may be a read error: a much more frequent sequence differs by one nucleotide. Lacking the conserved final phenylalanine or tryptophan, this CDR3 likely reflects a read error. This chain joins TRBV29-1 and TRBJ2-4; 9 nucleotides line up with TRBD2. In germline, CDR1 is SQVTM, CDR2 ANQGSEA. Trimming at V came to 5 bases and at J to 8 bases, leaving 10 bases not matched to a gene. The length of the CDR3 is 14 residues. CDR3 amino acids: CSVLREGRGDIQYI. The CDR3, as DNA: TGCAGCGTTCTGCGGGAGGGCCGAGGGGACATTCAGTACATC.

The chain employs TRBV5-1 and TRBJ2-3; D uncertain. Germline V gives CDR1 SGHRS, CDR2 YFSETQ. CDR3 length: 15 residues. The V end lost 0 bases, the J end lost 2 bases, and 10 bases lay between the germline ends. The CDR3 loop reads CASSLANLNTDTQYF. The CDR3 DNA sequence: TGCGCCAGCAGCTTGGCCAACCTTAACACAGATACGCAGTATTTT.

The chain carries TRBV5-1 and TRBJ2-1; tentative D call: TRBD2 (5 bases). Trimming took 2 bases from V and 0 from J, leaving 12 bases between them. From germline, CDR1 is SGHRS and CDR2 YFSETQ. The CDR3 runs 16 residues. CDR3 nucleotide sequence: TGCGCCAGCAGCTTCGGACTCGAGAGCTCCTACAATGAGCAGTTCTTC. Translating gives CASSFGLESSYNEQFF. Drawing the rest from reference TRBV5-1 and TRBJ2-1, the complete variable domain is KAGVTQTPRYLIKTRGQQVTLSCSPISGHRSVSWYQQTPGQGLQFLFEYFSETQRNKGNFPGRFSGRQFSNSRSEMNVSTLELGDSALYLCASSFGLESSYNEQFFGPGTRLTVL.

With respect to this clonotype: The missing conserved phenylalanine or tryptophan at the end of this CDR3 makes a read error likely. The gene calls are TRBV10-1 and TRBJ2-7; D is ambiguous. CDR1 and CDR2 (germline): WNHNN, SYGVQD (reference sequence). Trimming removed 3 bases at V and 4 bases at J, with 7 bases between. The CDR3 runs to 12 residues. This chain's CDR3 is CASSEGSYEQYL. The CDR3 DNA sequence: TGCGCCAGCAGTGAAGGAAGTTACGAGCAGTACTTA.

The rearrangement uses TRBV7-6 and TRBJ2-7; D uncertain. CDR1 is SGHVS, CDR2 FNYEAQ, per germline. V was trimmed by 5 bases and J by 2 bases, leaving 10 bases between them. CDR3 size: 13 residues. The CDR3 DNA follows: TGTGCCAGCAGCGGCGACCTGACCTACGAGCAGTACTTC. Translating it yields CASSGDLTYEQYF.

The chain couples TRBV20-1 to TRBJ2-3; no clear D. The germline V gene encodes CDR1 DFQATT and CDR2 SNEGSKA (reference sequence). The CDR3 spans 14 residues. Trimming removed 0 bases from V and 4 bases from J, with 11 bases in between. In DNA form, the CDR3 reads TGCAGTGCTAGAGATGCCCTACTGCCAGATACGCAGTATTTT. It encodes CSARDALLPDTQYF.

This clonotype was detected ten times or more. The rearrangement links TRBV27 to TRBJ2-7; D gene unclear. This CDR3 region has 14 residues. The V and J ends lost 2 bases and 0 bases respectively, with 8 bases between them. Germline CDR1 is MNHEY and CDR2 is SMNVEV (reference sequence). The CDR3 sequence is CASSLNGPSYEQYF. The CDR3 DNA reads TGTGCCAGCAGTTTAAACGGGCCCTCCTACGAGCAGTACTTC.

There are a few counts of this clonotype. The chain uses TRBV10-3 and TRBJ1-1; 8 bases align to TRBD1. This CDR3 spans 16 amino acids. V gave up 3 bases and J gave up 6 bases; unmatched junction bases: 12. The germline gives CDR1 ENHRY, CDR2 SYGVKD. CDR3 in amino acids: CAISDYRARGHAEAFF. The CDR3 DNA reads TGTGCCATCAGTGACTATCGGGCCAGGGGGCACGCTGAAGCTTTCTTT.

The rearrangement uses TRBV20-1 and TRBJ1-5; 7 nucleotides match TRBD1. The ends lost 6 bases at V and 7 bases at J; junction bases unmatched: 18. CDR3 length: 16 amino acids. Per germline, CDR1 DFQATT and CDR2 SNEGSKA (reference sequence). CDR3 DNA sequence: TGCAGTGCCCACCAAGCGCGACAGGGCCCTAAACAGCCCCAGCATTTT. Protein sequence: CSAHQARQGPKQPQHF.

The gene calls are TRBV2 and TRBJ2-3, with D unresolved. CDR3 size: 13 residues. V lost 8 bases, J lost 2 bases, and 11 bases lay in between. Germline V gives CDR1 SNHLY, CDR2 FYNNEI. CDR3 sequence (DNA): TGTGCCAGCTTCTTCCGGTACACAGATACGCAGTATTTT. It yields the protein CASFFRYTDTQYF. Looking up the rest from reference TRBV2 and TRBJ2-3 gives the full variable domain: EPEVTQTPSHQVTQMGQEVILRCVPISNHLYFYWYRQILGQKVEFLVSFYNNEISEKSEIFDDQFSVERPDGSNFTLKIRSTKLEDSAMYFCASFFRYTDTQYFGPGTRLTVL.

The V call is TRBV3-1, the J call TRBJ2-7; no definite D call. This CDR3 has 15 residues. Germline V gene lookup returns CDR1 LGHDT and CDR2 YNNKEL (reference sequence). The V gene lost 4 bases and the J gene lost 0 bases, with 13 bases spanning the gap. CDR3 bases: TGTGCCAGCAGCCCCGCTTGGGCCCTCTCCTACGAGCAGTACTTC. Its protein is CASSPAWALSYEQYF.

This clonotype was seen a handful of times. The chain links TRBV2 to TRBJ1-1; 10 bases line up with TRBD1. CDR1 and CDR2 from the germline V gene are SNHLY and FYNNEI. There are 16 residues in the CDR3. Trimming at V came to 11 bases and at J to 3 bases, leaving 15 bases not matched to a gene. This chain's CDR3 is CALINGDRGFYTEAFF. Here the CDR3 DNA reads TGTGCCTTGATAAACGGGGACAGGGGATTCTACACTGAAGCTTTCTTT.

The chain joins TRBV19 to TRBJ2-3; D possibly uses TRBD1 or TRBD2 (5 bases each). The V end lost 8 bases, the J end lost 4 bases, and 16 bases lay between the germline ends. The germline CDR1 and CDR2 sequences are LNHDA and SQIVND (reference sequence). The CDR3 is 14 amino acids. The CDR3 loop is CASRKGSWPDTQYF. The CDR3 region has the DNA TGTGCCAGTCGAAAGGGGAGCTGGCCAGATACGCAGTATTTT.

This clonotype has more than one count but fewer than ten. The chain employs TRBV12-3 or TRBV12-4 and TRBJ2-6; D unresolved. This CDR3 is 17 amino acids long. V lost 6 bases and J 0 bases, leaving 15 bases between the germline ends. CDR3 sequence: CASSFSDGYSGANVLTF. The CDR3 DNA reads TGTGCCAGCAGCTTCTCGGACGGCTACTCTGGGGCCAACGTCCTGACTTTC.